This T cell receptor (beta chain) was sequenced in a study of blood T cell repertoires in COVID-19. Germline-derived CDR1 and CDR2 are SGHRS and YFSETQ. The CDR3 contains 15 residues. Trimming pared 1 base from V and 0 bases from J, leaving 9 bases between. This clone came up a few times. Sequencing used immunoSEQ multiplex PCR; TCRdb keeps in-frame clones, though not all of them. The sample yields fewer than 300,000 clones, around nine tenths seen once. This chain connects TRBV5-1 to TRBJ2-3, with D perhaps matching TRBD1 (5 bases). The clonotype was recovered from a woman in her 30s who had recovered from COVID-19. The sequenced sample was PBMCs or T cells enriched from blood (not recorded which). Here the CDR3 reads CASSLRGVSTDTQYF. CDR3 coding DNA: TGCGCCAGCAGCTTGAGGGGCGTCAGCACAGATACGCAGTATTTT. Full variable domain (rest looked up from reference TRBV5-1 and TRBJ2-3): KAGVTQTPRYLIKTRGQQVTLSCSPISGHRSVSWYQQTPGQGLQFLFEYFSETQRNKGNFPGRFSGRQFSNSRSEMNVSTLELGDSALYLCASSLRGVSTDTQYFGPGTRLTVL.